The 30 T cell receptor beta chains below were found in one sample sequenced in a study of shared clonotypes between healthy human individuals. TCRdb keeps only in-frame clones here, not all; method: immunoSEQ multiplex PCR. The table has roughly 2,000,000 clones, roughly 95% seen once. Naive CD8 cells lacked CD45RO, underwent positive selection for CCR7 and left out terminally differentiated effector memory CD45RA+ cells. The specimen was naive CD8+ T cells from PBMCs. These receptors originate from a man in his late teens or twenties in good health. Some clones in this sample may be carry-over from other donors' samples.

The chain is built from TRBV7-3 and TRBJ1-1; D remains unclear. The V gene lost 8 bases and the J gene lost 1 base, with 11 bases spanning the gap. There are 13 residues in the CDR3. Germline CDR1 is SGHTA and CDR2 is FQGTGA. CDR3 nucleotides: TGTGCCAGCCAAGGCGAAACGAACACTGAAGCTTTCTTT. It translates to CASQGETNTEAFF.

This rearrangement joins TRBV9 to TRBJ2-1; no firm D call. The V gene lost 1 base and the J gene lost 5 bases, with 16 bases spanning the gap. Looked up from germline, CDR1 is SGDLS and CDR2 is YYNGEE. This CDR3 region has 16 residues. CDR3 region: CASSVITVLGHNEQFF. For the CDR3, the DNA is TGTGCCAGCAGCGTAATAACGGTGTTGGGTCACAATGAGCAGTTCTTC.

As to this clone: Other DNA sequences in this sample translate to the same CDR3. V usage is TRBV29-1 and J usage is TRBJ1-1; possible D gene TRBD1, 6 bases. The CDR3 sequence is 11 residues long. Trimming cost V 5 bases and J 4 bases, with 8 bases left between them. CDR1 SQVTM and CDR2 ANQGSEA come from the germline V gene. As DNA, the CDR3 is TGCAGCGTTCTAGGGGGCACTGAAGCTTTCTTT. It translates to CSVLGGTEAFF.

This clone was detected only once. V is TRBV7-9 and J is TRBJ1-2; D unresolved. This CDR3 spans 15 amino acids. Germline loops: CDR1 SEHNR, CDR2 FQNEAQ (reference sequence). V lost 5 bases, J lost 4 bases, and 17 bases lay in between. The CDR3 loop reads CASSQSEAHGYGYTF. CDR3 coding DNA: TGTGCCAGCAGCCAATCCGAGGCGCACGGCTATGGCTACACCTTC.

This clone was observed a single time. The CDR3 here is CASSHSAGVGEQYF. CDR3 DNA: TGCGCCAGCAGCCATTCGGCAGGGGTAGGCGAGCAGTACTTC. The J gene is TRBJ2-7, the V gene TRBV4-3; maybe TRBD1 (6 bases). Germline loops: CDR1 LGHNA, CDR2 YSLEER. Trimming stripped 3 bases from V and 6 bases from J, with 15 bases between. The CDR3 is 14 residues long.

The V call is TRBV7-9, the J call TRBJ2-7, with D hard to call. In germline, CDR1 is SEHNR, CDR2 FQNEAQ (reference sequence). There are 15 residues in the CDR3. V was clipped by 0 bases and J by 3 bases, with 12 bases between them. The CDR3 protein is CASSLAGQTFYEQYF. CDR3 in DNA: TGTGCCAGCAGCTTAGCGGGTCAGACTTTCTACGAGCAGTACTTC.

The V and J genes are TRBV2 and TRBJ1-5; D is perhaps TRBD1 (6 bases). The V gene's germline CDR1 is SNHLY and CDR2 FYNNEI. V was clipped by 0 bases and J by 4 bases, with 13 bases between them. This CDR3 is 16 amino acids long. The CDR3 sequence is CASSEARAGANQPQHF. DNA of the CDR3: TGTGCCAGCAGTGAAGCTCGGGCAGGGGCGAATCAGCCCCAGCATTTT.

This sequence joins TRBV27 and TRBJ2-7; D is perhaps TRBD2 (6 bases). Looked up from germline, CDR1 is MNHEY and CDR2 is SMNVEV (reference sequence). There are 17 residues in the CDR3. V gave up 5 bases and J gave up 5 bases, with 25 bases separating them. The CDR3 spells CASSRYQGLPPFDEQYF. In nucleotides, the CDR3 is TGTGCCAGCAGTAGATACCAGGGACTCCCCCCCTTTGACGAGCAGTACTTC.

The chain uses TRBV28 and TRBJ2-7; 14 bases line up with TRBD2. The CDR3 consists of 16 residues. CDR1 MDHEN and CDR2 SYDVKM come from the germline V gene. The J segment lost 5 bases and the V segment lost 5 bases, leaving 8 bases of the junction unmatched. This CDR3 is CASSPGLAGEYHEQYF. The DNA of the CDR3 is TGTGCCAGCAGTCCGGGACTAGCGGGAGAGTACCACGAGCAGTACTTC.

The V and J genes are TRBV29-1 and TRBJ1-2; the D is unclear. Germline-derived CDR1 and CDR2 are SQVTM and ANQGSEA. The CDR3 runs to 15 residues. V was trimmed by 1 base and J by 0 bases, leaving 12 bases between them. CDR3 sequence (DNA): TGCAGCGTTGAAGGTTGGACGGTGGCTAACTATGGCTACACCTTC. Its translation: CSVEGWTVANYGYTF.

The V call is TRBV29-1, the J call TRBJ2-7; D is undetermined. The CDR3 is 12 amino acids. Germline assignment: CDR1 SQVTM and CDR2 ANQGSEA. The V end lost 4 bases, the J end lost 3 bases, and 10 bases lay between the germline ends. CDR3 protein: CSVVILGYEQYF. CDR3 in DNA: TGCAGCGTTGTAATCCTAGGCTACGAGCAGTACTTC.

The gene calls are TRBV14 and TRBJ1-1, with D tentatively TRBD1 (5 bases). Trimming removed 1 base from V and 7 bases from J, with 7 bases in between. The CDR3 is 12 residues long. Germline V gene sequence: CDR1 SGHDN, CDR2 FVKESK. For the CDR3, the DNA is TGTGCCAGCAGCCAAGGGGGGGGTGAAGCTTTCTTT. This gives the protein CASSQGGGEAFF.

The chain combines TRBV7-9 with TRBJ2-5; D is perhaps TRBD2 (6 bases). Trimming took 5 bases from V and 7 from J, leaving 14 bases between them. The CDR3 consists of 13 residues. Germline V gene lookup returns CDR1 SEHNR and CDR2 FQNEAQ (reference sequence). The CDR3, as DNA: TGTGCCAGCAGCCCTCCCCAGGGAGGGACCCAGTACTTC. Residues: CASSPPQGGTQYF.

This chain connects TRBV7-9 to TRBJ2-1, with D possibly TRBD1 on 5 matching bases. The germline gives CDR1 SEHNR, CDR2 FQNEAQ (reference sequence). The CDR3 is made up of 16 amino acids. Deletions cut 6 bases from V and 0 bases from J, with 15 bases between. DNA of the CDR3: TGTGCCAGCAGTCCCAGGACACCTCGCTCCTACAATGAGCAGTTCTTC. Translating gives CASSPRTPRSYNEQFF.

The chain combines TRBV7-2 with TRBJ2-1, with D maybe TRBD2 (6 bases). CDR1 SGHTA and CDR2 FQGNSA come from the germline V gene. The CDR3 sequence is 13 residues long. V lost 4 bases and J 7 bases, leaving 11 bases between the germline ends. CDR3 sequence: CASSYLLANEQFF. CDR3 nucleotides: TGTGCCAGCAGCTATCTACTAGCTAATGAGCAGTTCTTC.

The V call is TRBV28, the J call TRBJ1-1; no firm D call. This CDR3 is built from 13 residues. Germline CDR1 is MDHEN and CDR2 is SYDVKM. The ends were cut back, 7 bases at V and 3 bases at J, with 12 bases in the middle. CDR3 DNA sequence: TGTGCCAGCACTAAGGGAGGAGACACTGAAGCTTTCTTT. Amino acid sequence: CASTKGGDTEAFF.

The V gene is TRBV28, the J gene TRBJ2-1, with 12 bases lining up with TRBD2. V gave up 3 bases and J gave up 8 bases; unmatched junction bases: 5. CDR1 is MDHEN, CDR2 SYDVKM, per germline. This CDR3 has 15 amino acids. CDR3 DNA sequence: TGTGCCAGCAGTTTTCTAGCGGGAGGGCCCCATGAGCAGTTCTTC. Residues: CASSFLAGGPHEQFF.

The gene calls are TRBV7-6 and TRBJ1-3; D remains ambiguous. Germline V lookup: CDR1 SGHVS, CDR2 FNYEAQ. The V end was cut by 5 bases, the J end by 3 bases, with 11 bases between. The CDR3 extends over 14 amino acids. CDR3 region: CASSTEEVGNTIYF. The CDR3 nucleotides are TGTGCCAGCAGCACGGAAGAAGTTGGAAACACCATATATTTT.

This clone showed up just a few times. The chain links TRBV7-9 to TRBJ1-2; the match to TRBD1 covers 9 bases. CDR1 is SEHNR and CDR2 is FQNEAQ in the germline V gene (reference sequence). This CDR3 has 13 residues. V lost 5 bases to trimming and J lost 6 bases; unmatched junction nucleotides: 4. CDR3 sequence reads: CASSAGTGNGYTF. The CDR3 DNA follows: TGTGCCAGCAGCGCCGGGACAGGGAATGGCTACACCTTC.

The chain couples TRBV6-5 to TRBJ2-3; 8 positions agree with TRBD1. In germline, CDR1 is MNHEY, CDR2 SVGAGI. Trimming removed 8 bases from V and 6 bases from J; junction bases left unmatched: 7. The CDR3 is 13 residues long. The CDR3 bases are TGTGCCAGCGGACAGGGTATCGGCGATACGCAGTATTTT. This encodes CASGQGIGDTQYF.

V is TRBV28 and J is TRBJ2-7; the match to TRBD2 covers 11 bases. This CDR3 contains 18 residues. Per the germline V gene, CDR1 is MDHEN and CDR2 is SYDVKM. V shed 5 bases and J 2 bases; nucleotides not matched to a gene: 14. The DNA for the CDR3 is TGTGCCAGCAGTCTTGGGCTAGCGGGAGGCGGCCAGACCTACGAGCAGTACTTC. Translated: CASSLGLAGGGQTYEQYF. The full variable domain, rest sourced from reference TRBV28 and TRBJ2-7, is DVKVTQSSRYLVKRTGEKVFLECVQDMDHENMFWYRQDPGLGLRLIYFSYDVKMKEKGDIPEGYSVSREKKERFSLILESASTNQTSMYLCASSLGLAGGGQTYEQYFGPGTRLTVT.

Comment on this clone: Additional DNA sequences in this sample encode the identical CDR3. CDR3 protein: CASSLGQASYEQYF. CDR3 nucleotides: TGCGCCAGCAGCTTGGGACAAGCCTCCTACGAGCAGTACTTC. The rearrangement joins TRBV5-1 to TRBJ2-7, with no clear D. Germline CDR1 SGHRS, CDR2 YFSETQ. This CDR3 spans 14 amino acids. Trimming cost V 0 bases and J 0 bases, with 7 bases left between them. Based on the CDR3 plus reference TRBV5-1 and TRBJ2-7, the full variable domain is KAGVTQTPRYLIKTRGQQVTLSCSPISGHRSVSWYQQTPGQGLQFLFEYFSETQRNKGNFPGRFSGRQFSNSRSEMNVSTLELGDSALYLCASSLGQASYEQYFGPGTRLTVT.

The chain uses TRBV7-9 and TRBJ2-7; 9 bases match TRBD2. Germline CDR1 is SEHNR and CDR2 is FQNEAQ (reference sequence). J lost 6 bases, V lost 3 bases, and 6 bases had no gene match. CDR3 length: 14 amino acids. The CDR3 coding sequence is TGTGCCAGCAGCTTCGGCGGGAGGGCCGGCGAGCAGTACTTC. It codes for CASSFGGRAGEQYF.

With regard to this clone: The same CDR3 also results from other DNA sequences found in this sample. This chain joins TRBV28 and TRBJ2-7; 8 bases are a match to TRBD2. CDR1 MDHEN and CDR2 SYDVKM come from the germline V gene. V shed 6 bases, J shed 0 bases, and the junction held 4 bases outside the gene matches. This CDR3 comprises 14 residues. CDR3 sequence (DNA): TGTGCCAGCAGCTTGGCGGGGGGCTCCTACGAGCAGTACTTC. This codes for CASSLAGGSYEQYF.

The genes are TRBV19 and TRBJ2-1; no definite D call. The CDR3 runs to 15 residues. Germline loops: CDR1 LNHDA, CDR2 SQIVND (reference sequence). V lost 5 bases and J 0 bases, leaving 11 bases between the germline ends. CDR3 in DNA: TGTGCCAGTAGTCCAGGTCTTCTCTCCTACAATGAGCAGTTCTTC. It codes for CASSPGLLSYNEQFF.

This chain links TRBV10-3 with TRBJ2-7; D remains unclear. V lost 3 bases and J 5 bases, leaving 14 bases between the germline ends. This CDR3 is 14 amino acids long. Germline CDR1 ENHRY, CDR2 SYGVKD. The DNA of the CDR3 is TGTGCCATCAGTGACCAACTTACTGGGGACGAGCAGTACTTC. Residues: CAISDQLTGDEQYF.

The rearrangement joins TRBV6-5 to TRBJ2-1; 7 nucleotides agree with TRBD1. Germline V CDR1 and CDR2: MNHEY, SVGAGI. The length of the CDR3 is 16 residues. The V gene end was trimmed by 0 bases and the J gene end by 2 bases; junction bases not matched to a gene: 4. The DNA for the CDR3 is TGTGCCAGCAGTTACTCGCGGACAGGCCCCTACAATGAGCAGTTCTTC. Protein: CASSYSRTGPYNEQFF.

The V gene is TRBV13, the J gene TRBJ2-1; the D gene is possibly TRBD2 (6 bases). V gave up 4 bases and J gave up 15 bases, with 16 bases separating them. The CDR3 is 12 amino acids. Germline V lookup: CDR1 PRHDT, CDR2 FYEKMQ (reference sequence). The CDR3 here is CASSSDLGLGFF. CDR3 bases: TGTGCCAGCAGCTCGGACTTGGGACTTGGGTTCTTC.

CDR3 protein: CASSLSGSRLNEQFF. The CDR3 DNA is TGTGCCAGCAGCTTGAGCGGGAGTAGGCTCAATGAGCAGTTCTTC. The chain employs TRBV7-6 and TRBJ2-1, with 8 bases that match TRBD2. The CDR3 is 15 amino acids. Germline assignment: CDR1 SGHVS and CDR2 FNYEAQ. After removal of 3 bases from V and 6 bases from J, the junction contained 7 bases not matched to a gene.

The V gene is TRBV23-1, the J gene TRBJ2-5, with 7 bases lining up with TRBD1. TRBV23-1 is an ORF, with its function uncertain. Trimming removed 2 bases from V and 3 bases from J; junction bases left unmatched: 6. The CDR3 loop spans 15 amino acids. The DNA of the CDR3 is TGCGCCAGCAGTCAACCCCGGGACAGAAAAGAGACCCAGTACTTC. It codes for CASSQPRDRKETQYF.